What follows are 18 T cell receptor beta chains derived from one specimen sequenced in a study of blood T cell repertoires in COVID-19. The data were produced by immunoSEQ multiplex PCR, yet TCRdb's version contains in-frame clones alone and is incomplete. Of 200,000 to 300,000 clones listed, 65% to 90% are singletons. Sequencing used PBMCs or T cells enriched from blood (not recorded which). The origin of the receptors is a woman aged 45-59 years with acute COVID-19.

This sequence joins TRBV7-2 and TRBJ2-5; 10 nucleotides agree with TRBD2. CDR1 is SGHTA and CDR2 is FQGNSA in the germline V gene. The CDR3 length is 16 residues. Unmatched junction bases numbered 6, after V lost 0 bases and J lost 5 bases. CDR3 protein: CASSLASGGARETQYF. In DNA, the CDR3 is TGTGCCAGCAGCTTAGCGAGCGGGGGGGCACGGGAGACCCAGTACTTC.

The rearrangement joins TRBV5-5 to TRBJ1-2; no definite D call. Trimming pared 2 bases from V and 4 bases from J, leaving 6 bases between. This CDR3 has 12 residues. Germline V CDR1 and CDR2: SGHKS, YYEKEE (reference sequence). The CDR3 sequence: CASSLAIYGYTF. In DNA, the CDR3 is TGTGCCAGCAGCTTAGCCATCTATGGCTACACCTTC.

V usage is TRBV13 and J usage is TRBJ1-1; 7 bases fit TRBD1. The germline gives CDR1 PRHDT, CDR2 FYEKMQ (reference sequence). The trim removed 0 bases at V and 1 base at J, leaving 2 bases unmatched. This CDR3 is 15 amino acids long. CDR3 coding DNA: TGTGCCAGCAGCTTAGGGACAGGGAAGAACACTGAAGCTTTCTTT. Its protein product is CASSLGTGKNTEAFF. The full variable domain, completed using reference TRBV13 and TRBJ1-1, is AAGVIQSPRHLIKEKRETATLKCYPIPRHDTVYWYQQGPGQDPQFLISFYEKMQSDKGSIPDRFSAQQFSDYHSELNMSSLELGDSALYFCASSLGTGKNTEAFFGQGTRLTVV.

The CDR3 region is CASSAQLSYAEAFF. The CDR3 region has the DNA TGTGCCAGCAGCGCACAGCTATCTTACGCTGAAGCTTTCTTT. The chain links TRBV7-2 to TRBJ1-1; D ambiguous. Trimming pared 5 bases from V and 6 bases from J, leaving 16 bases between. CDR1 and CDR2 from the germline V gene are SGHTA and FQGNSA. The length of the CDR3 is 14 residues. The complete variable domain, with remaining parts taken from reference TRBV7-2 and TRBJ1-1, reads GAGVSQSPSNKVTEKGKDVELRCDPISGHTALYWYRQSLGQGLEFLIYFQGNSAPDKSGLPSDRFSAERTGGSVSTLTIQRTQQEDSAVYLCASSAQLSYAEAFFGQGTRLTVV.

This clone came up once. The CDR3 coding sequence is TGTGCCAGCAGCCCCGGGGTGCAGGGGGCACATGGCTACACCTTC. Amino acid sequence: CASSPGVQGAHGYTF. The chain is built from TRBV11-2 and TRBJ1-2; 8 bases fit TRBD1. Unmatched junction bases numbered 11, after V lost 5 bases and J lost 6 bases. The CDR3 spans 15 residues. Germline values: CDR1 SGHAT, CDR2 FQNNGV.

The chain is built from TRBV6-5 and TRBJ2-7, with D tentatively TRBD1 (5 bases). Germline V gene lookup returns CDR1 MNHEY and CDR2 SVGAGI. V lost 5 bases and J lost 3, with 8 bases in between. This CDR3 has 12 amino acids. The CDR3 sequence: CASSRDSYEQYF. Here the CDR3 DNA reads TGTGCCAGCAGTCGCGACAGCTACGAGCAGTACTTC.

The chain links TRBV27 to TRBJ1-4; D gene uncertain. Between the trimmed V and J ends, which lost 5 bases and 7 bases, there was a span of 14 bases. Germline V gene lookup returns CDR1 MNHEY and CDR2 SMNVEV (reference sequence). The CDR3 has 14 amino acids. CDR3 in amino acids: CASSHGRGSEKLFF. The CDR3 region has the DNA TGTGCCAGCAGTCACGGACGGGGTAGTGAAAAACTGTTTTTT.

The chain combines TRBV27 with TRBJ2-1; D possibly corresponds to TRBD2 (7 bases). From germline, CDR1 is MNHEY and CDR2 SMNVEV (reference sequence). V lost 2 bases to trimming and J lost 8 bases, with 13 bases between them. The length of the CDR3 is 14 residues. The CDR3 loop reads CASSLNGGADEQFF. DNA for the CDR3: TGTGCCAGCAGTTTAAATGGGGGGGCGGATGAGCAGTTCTTC.

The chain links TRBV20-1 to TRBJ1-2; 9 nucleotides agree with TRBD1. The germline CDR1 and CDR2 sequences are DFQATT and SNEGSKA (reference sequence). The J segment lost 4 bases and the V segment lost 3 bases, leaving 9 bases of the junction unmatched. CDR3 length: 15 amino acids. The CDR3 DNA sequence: TGCAGTGCTAGTGGGACAGGGAGAGCGGGCTATGGCTACACCTTC. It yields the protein CSASGTGRAGYGYTF.

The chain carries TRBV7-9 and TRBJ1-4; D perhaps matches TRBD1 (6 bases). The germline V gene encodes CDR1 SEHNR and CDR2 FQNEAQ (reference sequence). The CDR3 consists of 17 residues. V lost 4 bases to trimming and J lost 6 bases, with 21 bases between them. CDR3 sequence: CASSSPYLGASDEKLFF. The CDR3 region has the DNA TGTGCCAGCAGCTCCCCTTATTTGGGGGCGTCTGATGAAAAACTGTTTTTT.

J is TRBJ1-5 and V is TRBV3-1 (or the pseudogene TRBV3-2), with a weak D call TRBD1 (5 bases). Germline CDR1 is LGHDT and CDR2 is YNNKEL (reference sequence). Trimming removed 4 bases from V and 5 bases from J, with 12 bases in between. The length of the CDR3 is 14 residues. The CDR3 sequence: CASSLAGRDQPQHF. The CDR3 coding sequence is TGTGCCAGCAGCCTCGCGGGGCGGGATCAGCCCCAGCATTTT.

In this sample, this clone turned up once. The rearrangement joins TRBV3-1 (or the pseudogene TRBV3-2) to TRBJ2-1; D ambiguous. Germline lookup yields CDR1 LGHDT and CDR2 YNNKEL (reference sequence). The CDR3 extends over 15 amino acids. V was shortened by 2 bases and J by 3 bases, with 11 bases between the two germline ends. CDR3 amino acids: CASSQLARYYNEQFF. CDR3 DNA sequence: TGTGCCAGCAGCCAACTGGCTAGGTACTACAATGAGCAGTTCTTC.

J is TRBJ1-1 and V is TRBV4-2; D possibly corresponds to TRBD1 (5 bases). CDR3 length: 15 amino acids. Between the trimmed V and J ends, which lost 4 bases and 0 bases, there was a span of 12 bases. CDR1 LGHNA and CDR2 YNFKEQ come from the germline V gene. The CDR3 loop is CASSPYQGMNTEAFF. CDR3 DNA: TGTGCCAGCAGCCCTTACCAGGGAATGAACACTGAAGCTTTCTTT.

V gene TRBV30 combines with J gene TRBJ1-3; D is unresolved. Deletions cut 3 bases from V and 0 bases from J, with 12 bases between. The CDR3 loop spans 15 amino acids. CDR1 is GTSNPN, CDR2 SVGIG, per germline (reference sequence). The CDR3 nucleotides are TGTGCCTGGAGCAACGGTTGGTCCTCTGGAAACACCATATATTTT. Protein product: CAWSNGWSSGNTIYF.

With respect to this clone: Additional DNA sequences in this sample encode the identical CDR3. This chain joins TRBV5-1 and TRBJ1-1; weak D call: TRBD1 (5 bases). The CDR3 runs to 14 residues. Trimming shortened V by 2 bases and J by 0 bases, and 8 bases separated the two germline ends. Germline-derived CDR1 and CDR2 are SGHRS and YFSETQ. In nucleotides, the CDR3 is TGCGCCAGCAGCTTACAGGTAATGAACACTGAAGCTTTCTTT. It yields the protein CASSLQVMNTEAFF.

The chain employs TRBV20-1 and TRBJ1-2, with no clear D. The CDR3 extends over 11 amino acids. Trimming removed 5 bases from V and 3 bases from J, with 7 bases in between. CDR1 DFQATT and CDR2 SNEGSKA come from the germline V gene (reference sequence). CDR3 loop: CSASEDYGYTF. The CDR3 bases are TGCAGTGCTTCCGAGGACTATGGCTACACCTTC.

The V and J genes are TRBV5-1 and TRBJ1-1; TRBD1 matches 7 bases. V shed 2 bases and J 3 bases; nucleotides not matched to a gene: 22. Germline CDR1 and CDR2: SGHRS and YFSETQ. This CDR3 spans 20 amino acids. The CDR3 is CASSFPATGNTQSLYTEAFF. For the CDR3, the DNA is TGCGCCAGCAGCTTCCCCGCGACAGGGAACACCCAAAGTCTTTACACTGAAGCTTTCTTT.

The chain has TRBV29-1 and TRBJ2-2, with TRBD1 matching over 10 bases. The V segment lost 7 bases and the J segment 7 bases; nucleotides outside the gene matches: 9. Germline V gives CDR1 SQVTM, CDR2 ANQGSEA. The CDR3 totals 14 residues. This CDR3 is CSGVTGGMGGELFF. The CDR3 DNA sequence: TGCAGCGGGGTGACAGGGGGCATGGGCGGGGAGCTGTTTTTT.